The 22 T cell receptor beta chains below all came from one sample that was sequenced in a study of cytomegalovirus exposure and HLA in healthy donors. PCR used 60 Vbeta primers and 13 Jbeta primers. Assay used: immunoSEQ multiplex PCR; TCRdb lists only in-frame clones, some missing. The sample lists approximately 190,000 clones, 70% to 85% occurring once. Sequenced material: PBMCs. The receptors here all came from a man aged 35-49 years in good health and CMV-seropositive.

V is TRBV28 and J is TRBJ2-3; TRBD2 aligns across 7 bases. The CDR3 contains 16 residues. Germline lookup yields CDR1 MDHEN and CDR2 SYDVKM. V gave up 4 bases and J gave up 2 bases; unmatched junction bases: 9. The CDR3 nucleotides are TGTGCCAGCAGTTCCCCTCTGGCGGGAGACACAGATACGCAGTATTTT. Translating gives CASSSPLAGDTDTQYF.

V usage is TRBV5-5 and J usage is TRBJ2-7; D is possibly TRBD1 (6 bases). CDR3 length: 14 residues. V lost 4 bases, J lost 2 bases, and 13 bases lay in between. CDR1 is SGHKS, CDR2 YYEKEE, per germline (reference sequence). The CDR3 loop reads CASSTPQGTYEQYF. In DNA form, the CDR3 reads TGTGCCAGCAGCACCCCACAGGGTACCTACGAGCAGTACTTC.

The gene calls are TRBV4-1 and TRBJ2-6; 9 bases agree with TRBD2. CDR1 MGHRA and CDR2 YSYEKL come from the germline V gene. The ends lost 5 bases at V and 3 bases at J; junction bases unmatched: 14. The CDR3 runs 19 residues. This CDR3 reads CASSSRITSGQGGANVLTF. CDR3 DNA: TGCGCCAGCAGCTCACGAATAACTAGCGGGCAGGGTGGGGCCAACGTCCTGACTTTC.

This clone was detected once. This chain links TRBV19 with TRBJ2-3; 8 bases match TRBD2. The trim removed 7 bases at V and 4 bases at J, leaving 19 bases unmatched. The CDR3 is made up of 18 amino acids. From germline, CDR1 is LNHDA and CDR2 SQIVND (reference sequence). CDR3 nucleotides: TGTGCCAGTACAGAGGGCCTAGCGGGCCCACTTCTCCCAGATACGCAGTATTTT. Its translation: CASTEGLAGPLLPDTQYF.

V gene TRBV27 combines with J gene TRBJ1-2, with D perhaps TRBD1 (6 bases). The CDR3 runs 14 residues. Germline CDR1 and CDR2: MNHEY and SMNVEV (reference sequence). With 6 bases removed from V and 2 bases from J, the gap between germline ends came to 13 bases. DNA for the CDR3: TGTGCCAGCAGGATTGGGGGGGCCAACTATGGCTACACCTTC. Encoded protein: CASRIGGANYGYTF.

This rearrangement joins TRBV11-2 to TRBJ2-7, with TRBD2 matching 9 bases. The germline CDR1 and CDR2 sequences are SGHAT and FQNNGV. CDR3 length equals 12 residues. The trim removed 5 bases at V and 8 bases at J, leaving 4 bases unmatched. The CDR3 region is CASSPSGNKQYF. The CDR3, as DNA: TGTGCCAGCAGCCCTAGCGGGAATAAGCAGTACTTC.

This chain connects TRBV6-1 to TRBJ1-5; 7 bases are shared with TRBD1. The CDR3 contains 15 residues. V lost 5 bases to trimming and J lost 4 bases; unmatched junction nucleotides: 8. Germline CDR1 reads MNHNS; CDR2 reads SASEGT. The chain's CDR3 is CASSPLTGLNQPQHF. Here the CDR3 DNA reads TGTGCCAGCAGTCCCCTGACAGGGTTAAATCAGCCCCAGCATTTT.

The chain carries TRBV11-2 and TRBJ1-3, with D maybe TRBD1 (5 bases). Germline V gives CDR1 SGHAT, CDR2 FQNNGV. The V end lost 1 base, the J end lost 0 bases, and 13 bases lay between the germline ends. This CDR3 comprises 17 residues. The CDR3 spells CASSLGPGGNSGNTIYF. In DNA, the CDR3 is TGTGCCAGCAGCTTAGGTCCCGGGGGAAACTCTGGAAACACCATATATTTT.

CDR3 in amino acids: CASSPNPGGSSYNEQFF. The CDR3 DNA is TGTGCCAGCTCACCAAACCCCGGAGGTAGCTCCTACAATGAGCAGTTCTTC. The gene calls are TRBV18 and TRBJ2-1, with a tentative D call TRBD2 (5 bases). The CDR3 spans 17 residues. Germline V gives CDR1 KGHSH, CDR2 LQKENI. Trimming stripped 2 bases from V and 0 bases from J, with 14 bases between.

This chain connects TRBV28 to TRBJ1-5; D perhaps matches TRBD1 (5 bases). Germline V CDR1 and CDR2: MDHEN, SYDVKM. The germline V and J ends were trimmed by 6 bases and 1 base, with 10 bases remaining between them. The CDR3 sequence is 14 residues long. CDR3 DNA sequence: TGTGCCAGCAGGGGGGACTGGAGCAATCAGCCCCAGCATTTT. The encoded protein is CASRGDWSNQPQHF.

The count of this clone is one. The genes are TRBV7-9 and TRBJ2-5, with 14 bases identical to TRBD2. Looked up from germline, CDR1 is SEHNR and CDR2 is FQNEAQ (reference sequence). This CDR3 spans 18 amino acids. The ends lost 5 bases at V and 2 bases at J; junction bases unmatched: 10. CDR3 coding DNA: TGTGCCAGCAGCCAGGGACTAGCGGGAGCCTCACAGCAAGAGACCCAGTACTTC. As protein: CASSQGLAGASQQETQYF. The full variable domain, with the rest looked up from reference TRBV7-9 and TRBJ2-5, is DTGVSQNPRHKITKRGQNVTFRCDPISEHNRLYWYRQTLGQGPEFLTYFQNEAQLEKSRLLSDRFSAERPKGSFSTLEIQRTEQGDSAMYLCASSQGLAGASQQETQYFGPGTRLLVL.

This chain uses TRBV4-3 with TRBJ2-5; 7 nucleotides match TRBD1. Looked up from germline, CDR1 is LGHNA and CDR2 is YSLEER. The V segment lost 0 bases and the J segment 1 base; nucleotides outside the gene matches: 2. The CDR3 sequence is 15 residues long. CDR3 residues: CASSQDRGLQETQYF. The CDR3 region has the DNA TGCGCCAGCAGCCAAGATAGGGGGCTCCAAGAGACCCAGTACTTC.

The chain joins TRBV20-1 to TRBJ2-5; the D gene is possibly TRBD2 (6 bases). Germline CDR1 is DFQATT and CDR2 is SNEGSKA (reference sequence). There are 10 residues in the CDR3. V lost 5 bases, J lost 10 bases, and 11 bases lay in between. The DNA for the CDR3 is TGCAGTGCTCGACTAGTCGGCCAGTACTTC. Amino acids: CSARLVGQYF.

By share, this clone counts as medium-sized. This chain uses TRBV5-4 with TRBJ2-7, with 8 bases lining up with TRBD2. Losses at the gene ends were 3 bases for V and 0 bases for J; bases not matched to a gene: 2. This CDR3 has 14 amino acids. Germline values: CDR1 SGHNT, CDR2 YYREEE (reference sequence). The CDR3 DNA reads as TGTGCCAGCAGCTCGGGACTAGACTCCTACGAGCAGTACTTC. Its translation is CASSSGLDSYEQYF.

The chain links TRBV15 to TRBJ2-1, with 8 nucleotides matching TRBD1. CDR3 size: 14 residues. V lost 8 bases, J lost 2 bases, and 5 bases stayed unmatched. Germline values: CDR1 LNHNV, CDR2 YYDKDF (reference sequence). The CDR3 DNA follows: TGTGCCACCGCCTCGGGACAGGCCTACAATGAGCAGTTCTTC. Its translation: CATASGQAYNEQFF.

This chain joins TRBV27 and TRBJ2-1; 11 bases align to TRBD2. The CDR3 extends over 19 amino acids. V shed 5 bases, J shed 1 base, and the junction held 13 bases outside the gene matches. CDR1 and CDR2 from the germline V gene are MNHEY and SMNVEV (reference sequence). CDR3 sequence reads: CASSPLAGGGFQSYNEQFF. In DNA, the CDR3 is TGTGCCAGCAGTCCATTAGCGGGAGGGGGGTTTCAGTCCTACAATGAGCAGTTCTTC.

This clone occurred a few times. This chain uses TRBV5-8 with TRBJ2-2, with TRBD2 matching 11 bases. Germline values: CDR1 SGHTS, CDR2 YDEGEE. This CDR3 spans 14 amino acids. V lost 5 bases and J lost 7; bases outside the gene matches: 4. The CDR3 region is CASSPTSGVGELFF. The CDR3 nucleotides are TGTGCCAGCAGTCCGACTAGCGGGGTCGGGGAGCTGTTTTTT.

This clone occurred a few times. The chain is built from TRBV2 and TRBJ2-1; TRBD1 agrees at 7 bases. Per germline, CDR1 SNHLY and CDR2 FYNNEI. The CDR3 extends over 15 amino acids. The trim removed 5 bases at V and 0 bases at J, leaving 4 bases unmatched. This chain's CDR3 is CASSLRDSSYNEQFF. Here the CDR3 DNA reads TGTGCCAGCAGTTTACGGGACAGCTCCTACAATGAGCAGTTCTTC.

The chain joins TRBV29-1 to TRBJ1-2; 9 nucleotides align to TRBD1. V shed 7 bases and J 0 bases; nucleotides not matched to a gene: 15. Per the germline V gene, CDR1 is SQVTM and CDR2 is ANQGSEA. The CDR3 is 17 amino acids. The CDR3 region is CSAGGWDRALANYGYTF. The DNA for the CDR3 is TGCAGCGCCGGGGGGTGGGACAGGGCCTTAGCTAACTATGGCTACACCTTC. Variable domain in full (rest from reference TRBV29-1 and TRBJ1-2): SAVISQKPSRDICQRGTSLTIQCQVDSQVTMMFWYRQQPGQSLTLIATANQGSEATYESGFVIDKFPISRPNLTFSTLTVSNMSPEDSSIYLCSAGGWDRALANYGYTFGSGTRLTVV.

The CDR3 is CASTIAGVGTDTQYF. The CDR3 bases are TGTGCCAGCACCATAGCGGGAGTGGGCACAGATACGCAGTATTTT. The chain uses TRBV27 and TRBJ2-3; 9 nucleotides align to TRBD2. CDR1 and CDR2 from the germline V gene are MNHEY and SMNVEV (reference sequence). J lost 1 base, V lost 7 bases, and 6 bases had no gene match. The CDR3 has 15 amino acids.

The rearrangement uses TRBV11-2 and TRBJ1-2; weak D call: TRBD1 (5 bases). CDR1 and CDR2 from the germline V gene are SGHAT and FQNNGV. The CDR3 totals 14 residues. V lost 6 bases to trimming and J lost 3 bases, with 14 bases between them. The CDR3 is CASRGWGDDYGYTF. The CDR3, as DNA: TGTGCCAGCAGAGGTTGGGGCGACGACTATGGCTACACCTTC.

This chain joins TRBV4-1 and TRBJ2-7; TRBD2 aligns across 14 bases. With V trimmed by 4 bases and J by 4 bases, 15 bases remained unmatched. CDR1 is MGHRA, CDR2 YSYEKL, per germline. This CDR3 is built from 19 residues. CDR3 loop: CASSLTGSGLAGAAYEQYF. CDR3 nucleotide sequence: TGCGCCAGCAGCCTTACAGGGTCGGGACTAGCGGGAGCCGCGTACGAGCAGTACTTC.